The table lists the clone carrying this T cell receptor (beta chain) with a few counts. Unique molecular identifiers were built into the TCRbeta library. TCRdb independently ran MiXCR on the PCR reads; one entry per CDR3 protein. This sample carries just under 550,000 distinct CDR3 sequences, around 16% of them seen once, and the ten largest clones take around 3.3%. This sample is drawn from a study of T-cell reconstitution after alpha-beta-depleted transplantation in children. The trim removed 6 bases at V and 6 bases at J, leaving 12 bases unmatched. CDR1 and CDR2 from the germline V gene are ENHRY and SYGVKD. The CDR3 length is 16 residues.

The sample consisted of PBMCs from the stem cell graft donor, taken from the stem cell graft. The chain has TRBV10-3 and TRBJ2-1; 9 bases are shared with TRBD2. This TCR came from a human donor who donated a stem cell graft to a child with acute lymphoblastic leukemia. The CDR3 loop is CAISQGQSGRSNEQFF. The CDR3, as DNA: TGTGCCATCAGCCAAGGGCAAAGCGGGAGGTCCAATGAGCAGTTCTTC.